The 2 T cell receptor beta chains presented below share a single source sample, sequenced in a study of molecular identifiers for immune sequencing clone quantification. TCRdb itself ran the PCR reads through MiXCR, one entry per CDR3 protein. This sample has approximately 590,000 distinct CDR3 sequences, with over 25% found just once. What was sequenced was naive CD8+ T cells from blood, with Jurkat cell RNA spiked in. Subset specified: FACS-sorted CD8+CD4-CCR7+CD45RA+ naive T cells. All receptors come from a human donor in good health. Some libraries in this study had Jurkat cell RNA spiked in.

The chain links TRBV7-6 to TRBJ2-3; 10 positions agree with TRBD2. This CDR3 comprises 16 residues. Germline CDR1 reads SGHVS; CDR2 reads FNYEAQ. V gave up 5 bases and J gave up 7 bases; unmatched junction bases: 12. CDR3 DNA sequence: TGTGCCAGCAGCGGACAAGCGGGGGGGCAACGAAATACGCAGTATTTT. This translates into CASSGQAGGQRNTQYF. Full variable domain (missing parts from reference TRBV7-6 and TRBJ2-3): GAGVSQSPRYKVTKRGQDVALRCDPISGHVSLYWYRQALGQGPEFLTYFNYEAQQDKSGLPNDRFSAERPEGSISTLTIQRTEQRDSAMYRCASSGQAGGQRNTQYFGPGTRLTVL.

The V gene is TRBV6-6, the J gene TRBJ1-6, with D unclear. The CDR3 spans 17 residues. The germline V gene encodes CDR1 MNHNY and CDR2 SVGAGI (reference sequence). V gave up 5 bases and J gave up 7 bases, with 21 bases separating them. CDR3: CASSLSVAVHPNSPLHF. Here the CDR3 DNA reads TGTGCCAGCAGTCTATCGGTGGCCGTACACCCCAATTCACCCCTCCACTTT.